The TCR beta chain under discussion was sequenced for a study of human CD4 T cells and Enterobacteriaceae (dated by TCRdb to 2019 to 2021). On the study overall, not on this receptor specifically: Compared with specific clonotypes, broadly cross-reactive clonotypes seemed more expanded ex vivo, with 11 of 19 and about 65% of the roughly 30 falling in the top 5%. The only basis for inferring the reactivity of ex vivo clonotypes was matching nucleotide sequences to CFSE-low cultures from the same donors.

Deep-level sequencing was performed on ex vivo total memory CD4+ samples, with a detection sensitivity of one cell in 200,000. Genomic DNA was extracted from cell pellets with the QIAamp DNA Micro Kit, and its quantity and purity were checked by spectrophotometry. The immunoSEQ multiplex PCR assay was used to amplify TCR Vbeta CDR3 regions. Amplicons were sequenced on the Illumina HiSeq platform. Retrieved sequences were 87 nucleotides long and contained the CDR3 region. The study's processing was this. A unique productive TCR Vbeta nucleotide sequence was defined as a clonotype and was quantified by productive template frequency from ImmunoSEQ Analyzer V3.0. A threshold set at the top 5th percentile of each frequency-ranked repertoire was used to define expanded clonotypes. The R package fossil was used to compute repertoire overlap as Chao-Jaccard, and the R package MASS was used to visualize the overlap by nonmetric multidimensional scaling. Entries here come from immuneACCESS through TCRdb and include only in-frame sequences with V and J called. Some clones fail to appear in such tables; in the studies checked, an unresolved V gene covers under half of the shortfall, and the cause of the remainder is unknown. V and J calls and clone size are those listed in that table; D and trimming were worked out from the DNA. Across this sample there are just under 30,000 clones, with approximately 84% seen only once. The ten largest clones take up about 1.5% of the sample.

Concerning this clone itself: This receptor's antigen is unknown. The sample holds no much larger clone one base away, and base qualities are not on file.

The CDR3, cysteine through phenylalanine, is 16 amino acids long. The only DNA kept is the CDR3, 48 bases in frame from the first base. Reading the germline V gene gives CDR1 MGHRA and CDR2 YSYEKL. V is shortened by 4 bases, J by 5 bases, and the region joining them spans 17 bases. Memory CD4+ T cells were FACS-sorted on a FACSAria III to over 95% purity as all CD4+ cells other than CD45RA+CCR7+CD95- naive cells. Blood from healthy donors was obtained from blood donation centers in Switzerland. Total CD4+ T cells and monocytes were enriched by positive selection with CD4 and CD14 magnetic microbeads. CD8+, CD14+, CD16+, CD56+, CD19+ and CD25-bright cells were excluded prior to sorting. To assess in vivo expansion of bacteria-reactive clonotypes, total memory CD4+ T cells from a couple of blood donors were sequenced directly ex vivo. Peripheral blood mononuclear cells were isolated from donor blood using Ficoll-Paque Plus.

The clonotype originates from a human donor in good health. The sample taken for sequencing was memory CD4+ T cells from blood. The cell subset or site label corresponds to: total memory CD4 T cells sorted directly ex vivo, unstimulated. The sequence is built from TRBV4-1 and TRBJ1-4, with the identity of the D gene unclear. The CDR3 has the sequence CASSPGAGRLNEKLFF. The nucleotide sequence reads TGCGCCAGCAGCCCTGGAGCGGGCCGGCTCAATGAAAAACTGTTTTTT.